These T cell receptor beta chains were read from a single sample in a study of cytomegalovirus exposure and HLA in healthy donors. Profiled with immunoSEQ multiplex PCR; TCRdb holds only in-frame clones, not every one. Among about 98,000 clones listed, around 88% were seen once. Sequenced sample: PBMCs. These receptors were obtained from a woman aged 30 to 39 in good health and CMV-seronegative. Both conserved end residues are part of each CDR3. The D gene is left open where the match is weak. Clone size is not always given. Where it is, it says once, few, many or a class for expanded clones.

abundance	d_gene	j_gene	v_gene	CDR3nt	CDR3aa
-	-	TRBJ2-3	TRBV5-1	TGCGCCAGCAGTTTGGGCCCAACTCCCACAGATACGCAGTATTTT	CASSLGPTPTDTQYF
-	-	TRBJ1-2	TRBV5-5	TGTGCCAGCAGCTCCGGTTTGGTGGGAGATGGCTACACCTTC	CASSSGLVGDGYTF
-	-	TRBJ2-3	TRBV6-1	TGTGCCAGCAGTGAAGTCTACCCACTAGCCAGAGCAGATACGCAGTATTTT	CASSEVYPLARADTQYF
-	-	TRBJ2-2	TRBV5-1	TGCGCCAGCAGCTTGGACGTCCCTTTCACTACCGGGGAGCTGTTTTTT	CASSLDVPFTTGELFF
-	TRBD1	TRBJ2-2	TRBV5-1	TGCGCCAGCAGCCTTAGGGGGCAATACACCGGGGAGCTGTTTTTT	CASSLRGQYTGELFF
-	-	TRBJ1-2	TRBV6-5	TGTGCCAGCAGTCTACAGGAGAGCTATGGCTACACCTTC	CASSLQESYGYTF
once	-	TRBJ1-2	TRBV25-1	TGTGCCAGCAGTGCATCCGCGGGAACCTTTGGCTACACCTTC	CASSASAGTFGYTF
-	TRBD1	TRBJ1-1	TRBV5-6	TGTGCCAGCAGCGCACAGGGGGGCGGCAAAGCTTTCTTT	CASSAQGGGKAFF
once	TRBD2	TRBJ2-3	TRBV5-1	TGCGCCAGCAGCTTGGAGAGCGGGGGGGCGGAAGATACGCAGTATTTT	CASSLESGGAEDTQYF
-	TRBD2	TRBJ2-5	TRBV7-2	TGTGCCAGCAGCTTAATTATAGCGGGAGGGCGTGAGACCCAGTACTTC	CASSLIIAGGRETQYF
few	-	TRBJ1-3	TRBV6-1	TGTGCCAGCAGTGAACTCGGGGGAGGAAACACCATATATTTT	CASSELGGGNTIYF
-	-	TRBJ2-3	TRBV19	TGTGCCAGTAGAAACCCCAGGTGGGCAGATACGCAGTATTTT	CASRNPRWADTQYF
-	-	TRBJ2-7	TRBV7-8	TGTGCCAGCAGCCGGATTAGCGGTACCGCCTCTGGCTACGAGCAGTACTTC	CASSRISGTASGYEQYF
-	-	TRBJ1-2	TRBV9	TGTGCCAGCAGCGTAGGGGCATGGAGCAGGGATGGCTACACCTTC	CASSVGAWSRDGYTF
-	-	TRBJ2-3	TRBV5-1	TGCGCCAGCAAATGGGGGGGGCCGACCCCAGATACGCAGTATTTT	CASKWGGPTPDTQYF
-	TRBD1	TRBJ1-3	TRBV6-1	TGTGCCAGCAGTTCGACAGGGGGATCCGTAAACACCATATATTTT	CASSSTGGSVNTIYF
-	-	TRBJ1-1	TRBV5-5	TGTGCCAGCAGCTTCGTAGTGAACACTGAAGCTTTCTTT	CASSFVVNTEAFF
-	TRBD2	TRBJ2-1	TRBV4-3	TGCGCCAGCAGCCATATAGCGGGAGGGGGGGCTGAGCAGTTCTTC	CASSHIAGGGAEQFF
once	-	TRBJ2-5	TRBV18	TGTGCCAGCTCACCACTACAAGAGACCCAGTACTTC	CASSPLQETQYF
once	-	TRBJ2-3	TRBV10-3	TGTGCCATCAGTGAATTAGCGAGCACAGATACGCAGTATTTT	CAISELASTDTQYF
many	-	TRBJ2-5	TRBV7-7	TGTGCTAGCAGCTTAGCGAGGGGGCAAGAGACCCAGTACTTC	CASSLARGQETQYF
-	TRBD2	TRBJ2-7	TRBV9	TGTGCCAGCAGCGTAGACGGCGGGAGTCCCTACGAGCAGTACTTC	CASSVDGGSPYEQYF
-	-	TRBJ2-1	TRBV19	TGTGCCAGTAGTATAGGGGAGATCTACAATGAGCAGTTCTTC	CASSIGEIYNEQFF
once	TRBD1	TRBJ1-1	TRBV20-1	TGCAGGGGGACAGGGCGGACTGAAGCTTTCTTT	CRGTGRTEAFF
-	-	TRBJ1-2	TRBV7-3	TGTGCCAGCAGCTCGGAGACAGGCCGACCCTATGGCTACACCTTC	CASSSETGRPYGYTF
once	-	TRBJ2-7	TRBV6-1	TGTGCCAGCACCAGGGGCGCCTACGAGCAGTACTTC	CASTRGAYEQYF
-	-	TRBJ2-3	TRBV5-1	TGCGCCAGCAGCCCAACGAGAGGGGAGGTAGGGACGCAGTATTTT	CASSPTRGEVGTQYF
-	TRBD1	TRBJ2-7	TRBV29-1	TGCAGCGTCGGGAACAGGGGAATCTACGAGCAGTACTTC	CSVGNRGIYEQYF
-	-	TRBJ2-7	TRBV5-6	TGTGCCAGCAGCCACCCCAGGGTCCCCTACGAGCAGTACTTC	CASSHPRVPYEQYF
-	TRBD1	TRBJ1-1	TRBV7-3	TGTGCCAGCAGCTTATTTGGGACAGGGGGCGCGGACACTGAAGCTTTCTTT	CASSLFGTGGADTEAFF
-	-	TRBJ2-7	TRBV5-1	TGCGCCAGCAGCTTGACCCGGGACACCCCCTACGAGCAGTACTTC	CASSLTRDTPYEQYF
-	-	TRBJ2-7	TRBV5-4	TGTGCCAGCAGCAGGAGGACGGCACCCTACGAGCAGTACTTC	CASSRRTAPYEQYF
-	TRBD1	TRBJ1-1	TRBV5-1	TGCGCCAGCAGCTCCGCCGGGACAGGGAACACTGAAGCTTTCTTT	CASSSAGTGNTEAFF
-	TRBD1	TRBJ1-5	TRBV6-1	TGTGCCATCCGGGACAGGTACAATCAGCCCCAGCATTTT	CAIRDRYNQPQHF
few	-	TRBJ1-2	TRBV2	TGTGCCAGCAGTGAGGGCAGGTATGGCTACACCTTC	CASSEGRYGYTF
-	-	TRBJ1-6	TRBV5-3	TGTGCCAGAAGCTTGGGGGCAGGGCTCAATTCACCCCTCCACTTT	CARSLGAGLNSPLHF
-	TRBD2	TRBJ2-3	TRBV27	TGTGCCAGCTTGACTAGCGGGGGCACAGATACGCAGTATTTT	CASLTSGGTDTQYF
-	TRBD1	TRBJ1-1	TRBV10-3	TGTGCCATCAGTTCCGGGACAGGGGGTATTGAAGCTTTCTTT	CAISSGTGGIEAFF
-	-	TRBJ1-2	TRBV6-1	TGTGCCAGCAGTGGTACAGCGGGTCCCGATGGCTACACCTTC	CASSGTAGPDGYTF
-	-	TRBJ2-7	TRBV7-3	TGTGCCAGCAGGTCACAGGGCCTATCCTACGAGCAGTACTTC	CASRSQGLSYEQYF
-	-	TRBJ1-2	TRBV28	TGTGCCAGCAGCGCGGGGGAAGTGAGGGGCTACACCTTC	CASSAGEVRGYTF
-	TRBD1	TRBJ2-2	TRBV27	TGTGCCAGCAGTTTATACAGGGGGCGTAACACCGGGGAGCTGTTTTTT	CASSLYRGRNTGELFF